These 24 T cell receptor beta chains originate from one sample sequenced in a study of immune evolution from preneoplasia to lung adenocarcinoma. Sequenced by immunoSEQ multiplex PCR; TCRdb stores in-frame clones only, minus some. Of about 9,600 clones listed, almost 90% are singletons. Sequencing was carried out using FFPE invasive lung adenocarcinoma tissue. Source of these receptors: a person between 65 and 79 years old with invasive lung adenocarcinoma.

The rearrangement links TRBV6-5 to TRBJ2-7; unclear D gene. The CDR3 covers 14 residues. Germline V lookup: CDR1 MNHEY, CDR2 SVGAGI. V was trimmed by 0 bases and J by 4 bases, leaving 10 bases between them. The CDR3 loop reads CASSYSDEKYEQYF. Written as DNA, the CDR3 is TGTGCCAGCAGTTACTCCGACGAGAAATACGAGCAGTACTTC.

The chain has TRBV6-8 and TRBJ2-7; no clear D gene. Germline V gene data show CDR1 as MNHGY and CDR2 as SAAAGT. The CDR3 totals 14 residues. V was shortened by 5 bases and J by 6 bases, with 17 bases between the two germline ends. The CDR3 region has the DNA TGTGCCAGCAGTCAGAGGAGCCGGCGGAGCGAGCAGTACTTC. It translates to CASSQRSRRSEQYF.

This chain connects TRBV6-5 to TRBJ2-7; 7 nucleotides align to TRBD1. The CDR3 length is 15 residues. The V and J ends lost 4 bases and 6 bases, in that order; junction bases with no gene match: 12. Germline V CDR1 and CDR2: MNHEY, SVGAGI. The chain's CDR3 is CASSSLTGFPVEQYF. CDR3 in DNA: TGTGCCAGCAGTTCCCTGACAGGGTTCCCTGTCGAGCAGTACTTC.

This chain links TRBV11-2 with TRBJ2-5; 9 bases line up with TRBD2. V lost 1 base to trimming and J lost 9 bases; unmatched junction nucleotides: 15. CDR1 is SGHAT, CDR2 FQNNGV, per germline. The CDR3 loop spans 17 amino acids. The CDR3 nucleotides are TGTGCCAGCAGCTTAGGCTCCGGGACTAGCTATGGGCAGGCCCAGTACTTC. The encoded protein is CASSLGSGTSYGQAQYF.

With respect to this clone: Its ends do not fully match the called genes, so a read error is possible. CDR3: CASSLAGGQGHF. CDR3 bases: TGTGCCAGCAGCTTGGCGGGGGGACAGGGACACTTC. The chain employs TRBV5-6 and TRBJ2-7; TRBD1 agrees at 9 bases. The CDR3 has 12 amino acids. Germline CDR1 reads SGHDT; CDR2 reads YYEEEE.

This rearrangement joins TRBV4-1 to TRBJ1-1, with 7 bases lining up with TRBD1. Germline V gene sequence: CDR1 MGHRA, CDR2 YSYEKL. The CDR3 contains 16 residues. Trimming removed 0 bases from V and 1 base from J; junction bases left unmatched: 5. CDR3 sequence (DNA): TGCGCCAGCAGCCAAGATCTCTACAGGGGGAACACTGAAGCTTTCTTT. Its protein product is CASSQDLYRGNTEAFF.

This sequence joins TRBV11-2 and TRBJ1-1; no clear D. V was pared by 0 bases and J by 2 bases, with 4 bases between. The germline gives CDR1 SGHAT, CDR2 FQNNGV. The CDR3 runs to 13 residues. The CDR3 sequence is CASSLEPNTEAFF. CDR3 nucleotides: TGTGCCAGCAGCTTAGAGCCAAACACTGAAGCTTTCTTT.

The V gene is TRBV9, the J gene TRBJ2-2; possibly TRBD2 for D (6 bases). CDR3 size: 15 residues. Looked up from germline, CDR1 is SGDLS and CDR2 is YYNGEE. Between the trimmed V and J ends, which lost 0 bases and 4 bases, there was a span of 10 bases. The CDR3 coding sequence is TGTGCCAGCAGCGTAGGTGGGACTCCCACCGGGGAGCTGTTTTTT. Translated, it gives CASSVGGTPTGELFF. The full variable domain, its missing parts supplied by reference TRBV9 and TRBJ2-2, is DSGVTQTPKHLITATGQRVTLRCSPRSGDLSVYWYQQSLDQGLQFLIQYYNGEERAKGNILERFSAQQFPDLHSELNLSSLELGDSALYFCASSVGGTPTGELFFGEGSRLTVL.

For the CDR3, the DNA is TGTGCCAGCAGCGTATGGGGGCAGGGCACCGGGGAGCTGTTTTTT. Residues: CASSVWGQGTGELFF. The rearrangement uses TRBV9 and TRBJ2-2, with D perhaps TRBD1 (6 bases). V was cut by 1 base and J by 4 bases, with 11 bases left in between. The germline V gene encodes CDR1 SGDLS and CDR2 YYNGEE. This CDR3 spans 15 amino acids.

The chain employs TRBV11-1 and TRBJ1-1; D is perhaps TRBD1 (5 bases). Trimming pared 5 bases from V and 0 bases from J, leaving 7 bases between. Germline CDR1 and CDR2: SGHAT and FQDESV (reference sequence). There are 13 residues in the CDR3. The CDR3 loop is CASSTGLNTEAFF. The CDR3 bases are TGTGCCAGCAGCACAGGCTTGAACACTGAAGCTTTCTTT.

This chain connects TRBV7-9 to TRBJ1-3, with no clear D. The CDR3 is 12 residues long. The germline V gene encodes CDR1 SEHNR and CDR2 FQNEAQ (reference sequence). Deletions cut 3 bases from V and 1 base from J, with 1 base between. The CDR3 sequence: CASSFSGNTIYF. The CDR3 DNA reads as TGTGCCAGCAGCTTTTCTGGAAACACCATATATTTT.

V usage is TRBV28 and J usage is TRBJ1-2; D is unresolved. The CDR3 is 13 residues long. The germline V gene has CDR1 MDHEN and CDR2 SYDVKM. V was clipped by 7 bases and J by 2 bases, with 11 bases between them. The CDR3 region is CASNPFRNYGYTF. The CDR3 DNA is TGTGCCAGCAATCCCTTCAGGAACTATGGCTACACCTTC.

CDR3 DNA sequence: TGTGCCAGCAGTCCCCGACCGTTTAGTTCTGATACGCAGTATTTT. Translation gives CASSPRPFSSDTQYF. The chain employs TRBV28 and TRBJ2-3; no reliable D call. The V end was cut by 5 bases, the J end by 6 bases, with 18 bases between. The CDR3 contains 15 residues. The germline gives CDR1 MDHEN, CDR2 SYDVKM.

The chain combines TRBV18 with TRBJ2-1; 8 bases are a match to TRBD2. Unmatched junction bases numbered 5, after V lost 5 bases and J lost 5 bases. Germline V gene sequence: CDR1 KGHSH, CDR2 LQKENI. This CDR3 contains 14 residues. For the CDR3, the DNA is TGTGCCAGCTCAGGTCGGGAGGGCGACAATGAGCAGTTCTTC. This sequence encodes CASSGREGDNEQFF.

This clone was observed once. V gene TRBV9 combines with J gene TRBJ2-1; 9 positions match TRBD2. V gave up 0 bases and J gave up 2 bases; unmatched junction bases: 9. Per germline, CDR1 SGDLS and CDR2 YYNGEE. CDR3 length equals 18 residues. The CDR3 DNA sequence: TGTGCCAGCAGCGTAGGCCTAGCGGGGCAAAGAACCTACAATGAGCAGTTCTTC. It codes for CASSVGLAGQRTYNEQFF.

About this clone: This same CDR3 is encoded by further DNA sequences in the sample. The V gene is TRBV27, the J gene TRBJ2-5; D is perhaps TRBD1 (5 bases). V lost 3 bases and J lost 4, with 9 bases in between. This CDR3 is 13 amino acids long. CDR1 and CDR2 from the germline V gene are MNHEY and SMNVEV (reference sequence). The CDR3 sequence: CASSFRGGETQYF. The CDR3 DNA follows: TGTGCCAGCAGTTTTAGGGGCGGAGAGACCCAGTACTTC.

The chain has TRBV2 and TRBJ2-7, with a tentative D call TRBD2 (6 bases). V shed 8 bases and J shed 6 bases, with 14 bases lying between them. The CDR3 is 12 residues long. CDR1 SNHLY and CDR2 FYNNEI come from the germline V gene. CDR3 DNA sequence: TGTGCCAGCCGATCGGAGGGGCTCGAGCAGTACTTC. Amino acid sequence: CASRSEGLEQYF. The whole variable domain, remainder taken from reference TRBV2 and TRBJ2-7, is EPEVTQTPSHQVTQMGQEVILRCVPISNHLYFYWYRQILGQKVEFLVSFYNNEISEKSEIFDDQFSVERPDGSNFTLKIRSTKLEDSAMYFCASRSEGLEQYFGPGTRLTVT.

This CDR3 is CAITTGTGTDTQYF. CDR3 nucleotides: TGTGCCATAACAACCGGGACTGGCACAGATACGCAGTATTTT. The chain joins TRBV10-3 to TRBJ2-3, with D tentatively TRBD2 (6 bases). The CDR3 spans 14 residues. V gave up 9 bases and J gave up 1 base, with 14 bases separating them. The germline gives CDR1 ENHRY, CDR2 SYGVKD.

The DNA for the CDR3 is TGTGCCAGCAGCTCCCACAGGGATTCACCCCTCCACTTT. It codes for CASSSHRDSPLHF. The chain couples TRBV7-2 to TRBJ1-6, with D maybe TRBD1 (6 bases). The CDR3 covers 13 residues. V was cut by 4 bases and J by 8 bases, with 9 bases left in between. Germline lookup yields CDR1 SGHTA and CDR2 FQGNSA.

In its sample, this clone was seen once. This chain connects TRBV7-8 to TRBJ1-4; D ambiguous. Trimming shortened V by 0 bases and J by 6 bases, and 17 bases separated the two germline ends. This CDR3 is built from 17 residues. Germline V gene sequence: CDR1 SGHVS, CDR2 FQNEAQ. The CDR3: CASSLAARPRRDEKLFF. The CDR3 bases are TGTGCCAGCAGCTTAGCCGCACGGCCTCGGCGGGATGAAAAACTGTTTTTT.

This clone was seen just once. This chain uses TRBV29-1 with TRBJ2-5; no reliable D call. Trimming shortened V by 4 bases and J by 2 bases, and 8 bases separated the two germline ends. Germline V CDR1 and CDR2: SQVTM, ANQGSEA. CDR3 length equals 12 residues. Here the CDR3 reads CSVVKVQETQYF. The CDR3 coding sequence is TGCAGCGTTGTAAAGGTGCAAGAGACCCAGTACTTC. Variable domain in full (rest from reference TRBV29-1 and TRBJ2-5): SAVISQKPSRDICQRGTSLTIQCQVDSQVTMMFWYRQQPGQSLTLIATANQGSEATYESGFVIDKFPISRPNLTFSTLTVSNMSPEDSSIYLCSVVKVQETQYFGPGTRLLVL.

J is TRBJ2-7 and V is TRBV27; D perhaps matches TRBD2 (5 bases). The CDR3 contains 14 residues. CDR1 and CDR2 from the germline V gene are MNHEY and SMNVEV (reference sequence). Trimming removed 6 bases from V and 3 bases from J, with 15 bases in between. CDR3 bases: TGTGCCAGCAGCCTTCATCCCGGGATCTACGAGCAGTACTTC. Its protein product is CASSLHPGIYEQYF.

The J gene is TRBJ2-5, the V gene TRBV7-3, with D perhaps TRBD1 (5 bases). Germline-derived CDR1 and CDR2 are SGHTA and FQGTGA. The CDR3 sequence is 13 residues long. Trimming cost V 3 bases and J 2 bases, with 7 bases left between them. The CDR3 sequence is CASSLGQQETQYF. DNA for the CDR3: TGTGCCAGCAGCTTGGGGCAGCAAGAGACCCAGTACTTC.

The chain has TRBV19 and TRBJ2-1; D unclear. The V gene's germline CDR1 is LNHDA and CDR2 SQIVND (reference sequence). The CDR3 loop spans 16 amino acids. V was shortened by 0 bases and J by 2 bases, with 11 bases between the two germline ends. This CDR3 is CASSIDGRAAYNEQFF. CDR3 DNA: TGTGCCAGTAGTATAGATGGACGGGCTGCCTACAATGAGCAGTTCTTC. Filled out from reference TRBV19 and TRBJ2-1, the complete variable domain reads DGGITQSPKYLFRKEGQNVTLSCEQNLNHDAMYWYRQDPGQGLRLIYYSQIVNDFQKGDIAEGYSVSREKKESFPLTVTSAQKNPTAFYLCASSIDGRAAYNEQFFGPGTRLTVL.